This T cell receptor (beta chain) was captured by sequencing in a study of CD8 T cells in Susac syndrome (dated by TCRdb to the late 2010s). For context, the study as a whole: Whether CD8+ T cell activation and differentiation in Susac syndrome was antigen driven was tested using repertoire sequencing. CD8+ T cell repertoire clonality was compared between more than ten healthy donors, approximately 14 Susac syndrome patients and about 15 multiple sclerosis patients.

Trimmed from V: 5 bases; trimmed from J: 4 bases; junction bases lacking a gene match: 6. Including the terminal cysteine and phenylalanine, the CDR3 comprises 14 residues. The retained sequence is limited to the CDR3, 42 bases, with the frame set at the first base. Reading the germline V gene (reference sequence) gives CDR1 GTSNPN and CDR2 SVGIG. RNA was extracted using the RNeasy kit, and about 0.45 to 1 microgram was reverse transcribed with random hexamers. TCR beta CDR3 regions were amplified with the immunoSEQ multiplex PCR assay covering 54 Vbeta and 13 Jbeta segments. PCR amplification bias was corrected using a synthetic template baseline for primer optimization and computational correction. In the authors' own workflow: Reads were assigned to V, D and J genes according to IMGT and analyzed in immunoSEQ Analyzer, with only productive sequences retained. Clonality was calculated as one minus the Shannon entropy normalized by log2 of the number of productive unique sequences. For each patient and control, public and private clones were evaluated within the 100 most prevalent clones. Susac-specific clones were defined as absent from healthy and MS cohorts, 850 to 1,300 published viral clones and other ImmuneACCESS disease sequences. TCRdb cleaned the public reads at Q25 with fastp, built clones with MiXCR and kept in-frame beta chains. Each entry merges the rows of one CDR3 protein and shows their most common DNA and genes. The V and J calls follow TCRdb's processing rather than the paper's. The sample table records about 430,000 distinct CDR3 sequences; about 85% of these occur just once. The biggest ten clones account for about 0.12% of the sample.

High-throughput TCR beta sequencing profiled peripheral blood CD8+ and CD4+ T cells from healthy donors, Susac syndrome patients and multiple sclerosis patients. The multiple sclerosis controls were treatment-naive patients who had stable or active relapsing-remitting disease and met the revised McDonald criteria. CD8+ TEMRA cells were enriched by FACS, while bulk CD8+ and CD4+ T cells were purified by magnetic negative isolation. Blood was collected in EDTA tubes and processed within 24 hours, with PBMCs isolated through density gradient centrifugation. PBMCs destined for TCR sequencing were cryopreserved in liquid nitrogen and later thawed in a 37 °C water bath. Purity of sorted or isolated CD4+, CD8+ and CD8+ TEMRA cells was at least 90%. In regard to this clonotype: No antigen is known for it. Base qualities were left out, and no much larger clone turns up one base away.

The research as a whole found: The number of individuals in the TCR sequencing and HLA analysis was acknowledged as relatively small.

This sequence was found in a human donor with multiple sclerosis. This chain is built from TRBV30 and TRBJ1-4; a stretch of 8 junction bases matches TRBD1. The sample taken for sequencing was CD8+ T cells from PBMCs. The nucleotides are TGTGCCTGGGGTGACAGGGGACATAATGAAAAACTGTTTTTT. Its protein product is CAWGDRGHNEKLFF.